This entry lists 28 T cell receptor beta chains sequenced from one sample in a study of post-analysis software for immune sequencing data. Study-wide findings and caveats: In patients, five or six TRBV segments were more frequent than in controls, with TRBV5-6, TRBV5-1 and TRBV20-1 among them.

Each TCR beta cDNA library carried unique molecular identifiers. TCRdb re-analysed the PCR reads in MiXCR, keeping a single row per CDR3 protein. In the table there are more than 450,000 distinct CDR3 sequences, about a third of which are singletons. Their antigens remain unidentified. Source material: blood. These receptors originate from a girl aged 2-17 years with multiple sclerosis.

The CDR3 reads CASSPNPSSPLGVTDTQYF. CDR3 nucleotide sequence: TGTGCCAGCAGCCCAAACCCCTCATCGCCGTTGGGGGTCACAGATACGCAGTATTTT. The rearrangement uses TRBV9 and TRBJ2-3; the D gene could be TRBD1 or TRBD2 (5 bases each). The germline V gene has CDR1 SGDLS and CDR2 YYNGEE. Trimming cost V 4 bases and J 2 bases, with 26 bases left between them. CDR3 size: 19 residues.

On this clonotype itself: The junction shows a germline mismatch at one end, possibly a read error. The CDR3 loop reads CASSLAGQYNPPLHF. The CDR3 coding sequence is TGCGCCAGCAGCTTGGCGGGACAGTATAATCCACCCCTCCACTTT. The rearrangement joins TRBV5-1 to TRBJ1-6, with 7 bases identical to TRBD1. The CDR3 extends over 15 amino acids. CDR1 and CDR2 from the germline V gene are SGHRS and YFSETQ.

The gene calls are TRBV19 and TRBJ2-3; D may be TRBD2 (7 bases). Trimming left V 7 bases short and J 2 bases short, with 28 bases between. Germline V CDR1 and CDR2: LNHDA, SQIVND (reference sequence). The CDR3 consists of 19 residues. CDR3 nucleotides: TGTGCCAGTACCCCGGGGGGCTATCAAAGAATCGGGTCCACAGATACGCAGTATTTT. It specifies CASTPGGYQRIGSTDTQYF.

This clonotype was detected only a few times. The V call is TRBV5-1, the J call TRBJ2-5; D gene unclear. CDR3 size: 14 residues. With 4 bases removed from V and 4 bases from J, the gap between germline ends came to 14 bases. Looked up from germline, CDR1 is SGHRS and CDR2 is YFSETQ. Here the CDR3 DNA reads TGCGCCAGCAGCCCCGTCCTATCTGGAGAGACCCAGTACTTC. Translated: CASSPVLSGETQYF.

This clonotype was picked up many times. This chain links TRBV7-8 with TRBJ2-5, with D hard to call. Germline lookup yields CDR1 SGHVS and CDR2 FQNEAQ. The CDR3 is made up of 13 amino acids. V was pared by 5 bases and J by 5 bases, with 12 bases between. The CDR3 DNA sequence: TGTGCCAGCAGCCCTATCAGAGCGGAGACCCAGTACTTC. Translation: CASSPIRAETQYF.

The J gene is TRBJ1-1, the V gene TRBV6-5; a possible D gene is TRBD1 (6 bases). CDR3 length: 15 residues. Germline lookup yields CDR1 MNHEY and CDR2 SVGAGI. Trimming left V 2 bases short and J 6 bases short, with 16 bases between. CDR3 nucleotides: TGTGCCAGCAGTTACCTCAGGGCCGGGGGCTCTGAAGCTTTCTTT. As protein: CASSYLRAGGSEAFF.

This clonotype was recorded at least ten times. This chain joins TRBV24-1 and TRBJ1-4, with 7 bases aligning to TRBD1. J was trimmed by 0 bases and V by 3 bases; bases with no gene match: 6. Germline loops: CDR1 KGHDR, CDR2 SFDVKD. The CDR3 is 17 amino acids. The CDR3 DNA reads TGTGCCACCAGTGATCCAACCCAGGGGGCAACTAATGAAAAACTGTTTTTT. Its protein product is CATSDPTQGATNEKLFF.

The chain has TRBV28 and TRBJ2-6; D may be TRBD1 (5 bases). CDR1 and CDR2 (germline): MDHEN, SYDVKM. This CDR3 has 14 amino acids. V was clipped by 5 bases and J by 3 bases, with 8 bases between them. As DNA, the CDR3 is TGTGCCAGCAGTGCAGGGTTTGGGGCCAACGTCCTGACTTTC. Translating it yields CASSAGFGANVLTF.

The chain uses TRBV28 and TRBJ2-4, with 9 bases lining up with TRBD2. The J call may not be correct, given that the DNA end is closer to TRBJ2-7. CDR1 is MDHEN, CDR2 SYDVKM, per germline. The CDR3 is made up of 14 amino acids. This CDR3 is CAIEGLARSYEQYF. The DNA of the CDR3 is TGTGCCATCGAAGGACTAGCGCGCTCCTACGAGCAGTACTTC.

The DNA of the CDR3 is TGTGCCAGCAGTTACCCCGAGACTAGCGGGAGGGCCTTGGGGCAGTTCTTC. Translating gives CASSYPETSGRALGQFF. The J gene is TRBJ2-1, the V gene TRBV6-2 or TRBV6-3; 14 positions match TRBD2. The CDR3 is made up of 17 amino acids. V lost 2 bases and J lost 12; bases outside the gene matches: 12. In germline, CDR1 is MNHEY, CDR2 SVGEGT.

This clonotype was seen only a few times. The chain joins TRBV15 to TRBJ2-1, with TRBD2 matching 9 bases. V was clipped by 0 bases and J by 6 bases; unmatched bases: 6. The CDR3 runs to 16 residues. Germline CDR1 and CDR2: LNHNV and YYDKDF (reference sequence). The CDR3 coding sequence is TGTGCCACCAGCAGAGATCCCAGCGGGGGGTTCAATGAGCAGTTCTTC. It translates to CATSRDPSGGFNEQFF.

The table lists this clonotype with a few counts. The genes are TRBV4-2 and TRBJ2-3; TRBD2 matches 9 bases. This CDR3 has 15 residues. The junction had 1 base not matched to a gene; V was cut back by 1 base and J by 2 bases. The germline CDR1 and CDR2 sequences are LGHNA and YNFKEQ. The CDR3 bases are TGTGCCAGCAGCCAAGGACTAGCGGACACAGATACGCAGTATTTT. It specifies CASSQGLADTDTQYF.

The table lists this clonotype with a few counts. The chain carries TRBV4-1 and TRBJ1-1; tentatively, D is TRBD1 (5 bases). Germline lookup yields CDR1 MGHRA and CDR2 YSYEKL. The V end was cut by 3 bases, the J end by 3 bases, with 14 bases between. The CDR3 runs to 15 residues. The CDR3 DNA reads TGCGCCAGCAGCCAGAGGACAATAGAAGACACTGAAGCTTTCTTT. Translating gives CASSQRTIEDTEAFF.

This clonotype has more than one count but fewer than ten. The CDR3 region is CASSPPRQGRGETQYF. The CDR3 DNA reads TGTGCCAGCTCACCACCTCGCCAGGGCAGGGGAGAGACCCAGTACTTC. The V and J genes are TRBV18 and TRBJ2-5, with a weak D call TRBD1 (6 bases). The CDR3 loop spans 16 amino acids. The ends were cut back, 0 bases at V and 4 bases at J, with 15 bases in the middle. The germline V gene encodes CDR1 KGHSH and CDR2 LQKENI.

This clonotype was observed many times. This rearrangement joins TRBV5-1 to TRBJ2-5, with D possibly called TRBD1 or TRBD2 (5 bases each). The CDR3 spans 14 residues. The V and J ends lost 4 bases and 5 bases respectively, with 15 bases between them. Germline V gene data show CDR1 as SGHRS and CDR2 as YFSETQ. In DNA, the CDR3 is TGCGCCAGCAGCGCGCTGAGGGACGCGGAGACCCAGTACTTC. Protein sequence: CASSALRDAETQYF.

J is TRBJ2-2 and V is TRBV15; D is unresolved. CDR1 and CDR2 from the germline V gene are LNHNV and YYDKDF (reference sequence). Trimming stripped 3 bases from V and 0 bases from J, with 8 bases between. CDR3 length: 15 residues. The CDR3 is CATSSDRTNTGELFF. DNA for the CDR3: TGTGCCACCAGCAGTGACCGGACGAACACCGGGGAGCTGTTTTTT.

On this clonotype itself: One end of the junction is discordant with germline, which a read error may explain. The chain employs TRBV20-1 and TRBJ2-3; no definite D call. Germline CDR1 reads DFQATT; CDR2 reads SNEGSKA (reference sequence). This CDR3 is built from 11 residues. This CDR3 is CNASFTDTQYF. The CDR3, as DNA: TGCAATGCTTCGTTCACAGATACGCAGTATTTT.

The J gene is TRBJ1-4, the V gene TRBV20-1, with TRBD1 as a possible D gene (5 bases). Trimming pared 2 bases from V and 6 bases from J, leaving 10 bases between. The germline CDR1 and CDR2 sequences are DFQATT and SNEGSKA (reference sequence). This CDR3 has 13 residues. The CDR3, as DNA: TGCAGTGCTAGACGCAGGGAATATGAAAAACTGTTTTTT. Its protein product is CSARRREYEKLFF.

The V call is TRBV14, the J call TRBJ2-3, with 7 nucleotides matching TRBD1. Germline values: CDR1 SGHDN, CDR2 FVKESK. J was trimmed by 14 bases and V by 4 bases; bases with no gene match: 12. There are 13 residues in the CDR3. In DNA, the CDR3 is TGTGCCAGCAGCCTCGTCCCGGGACAGTTTTGGTATTTT. Encoded protein: CASSLVPGQFWYF.

The V call is TRBV20-1, the J call TRBJ2-6; no firm D call. Germline values: CDR1 DFQATT, CDR2 SNEGSKA (reference sequence). The CDR3 extends over 15 amino acids. V was pared by 3 bases and J by 0 bases, with 9 bases between. CDR3 in amino acids: CSASPANSGANVLTF. As DNA, the CDR3 is TGCAGTGCTAGCCCTGCCAACTCTGGGGCCAACGTCCTGACTTTC.

This chain connects TRBV20-1 to TRBJ2-7, with 10 bases identical to TRBD2. Trimming took 2 bases from V and 4 from J; bases not matched to a gene: 11. The CDR3 totals 16 residues. Germline assignment: CDR1 DFQATT and CDR2 SNEGSKA (reference sequence). The CDR3, as DNA: TGCAGTGCTAGATCAACTAGCGGGGCCGCTTTATACGAGCAGTACTTC. As protein: CSARSTSGAALYEQYF.

The chain is built from TRBV11-2 and TRBJ1-6, with 9 bases fitting TRBD1. The CDR3 has 15 amino acids. Germline V gene data show CDR1 as SGHAT and CDR2 as FQNNGV. V shed 5 bases and J 6 bases; nucleotides not matched to a gene: 5. The CDR3 nucleotides read TGTGCCAGCAGCCCTCCGGGACAGGGTAATTCACCCCTCCACTTT. Its translation is CASSPPGQGNSPLHF.

This clonotype showed up just a few times. This rearrangement joins TRBV5-8 to TRBJ2-5; maybe TRBD1 (7 bases). The CDR3 runs 15 residues. Deletions cut 4 bases from V and 5 bases from J, with 18 bases between. Per the germline V gene, CDR1 is SGHTS and CDR2 is YDEGEE. Here the CDR3 reads CASSLGTAGKETQYF. The CDR3 nucleotides are TGTGCCAGCAGCCTCGGGACAGCGGGCAAGGAGACCCAGTACTTC.

The rearrangement uses TRBV7-2 and TRBJ1-2; TRBD1 might be the D (5 bases). Trimming cost V 2 bases and J 5 bases, with 12 bases left between them. The germline gives CDR1 SGHTA, CDR2 FQGNSA. The CDR3 sequence is 14 residues long. CDR3 sequence: CASSLYAEGYGYTF. In DNA form, the CDR3 reads TGTGCCAGCAGCTTATACGCCGAGGGGTATGGCTACACCTTC.

This clonotype was seen a few times. This chain joins TRBV27 and TRBJ2-3; a weak D match, TRBD1 (5 bases). Germline assignment: CDR1 MNHEY and CDR2 SMNVEV (reference sequence). V was clipped by 5 bases and J by 7 bases, with 13 bases between them. The CDR3 is made up of 13 amino acids. The CDR3 DNA is TGTGCCAGCAGTGCTCAGGGAATGAATACGCAGTATTTT. As protein: CASSAQGMNTQYF.

The genes are TRBV3-1 and TRBJ2-3; a possible D gene is TRBD1 (5 bases). Trimming shortened V by 0 bases and J by 6 bases, and 10 bases separated the two germline ends. Germline V gene data show CDR1 as LGHDT and CDR2 as YNNKEL (reference sequence). CDR3 length equals 14 residues. The CDR3 sequence: CASSQEGQRDTQYF. The DNA of the CDR3 is TGTGCCAGCAGCCAAGAGGGGCAGCGTGATACGCAGTATTTT.

V and J are TRBV12-3 or TRBV12-4 and TRBJ1-3; maybe TRBD1 (5 bases). Deletions cut 5 bases from V and 4 bases from J, with 15 bases between. This CDR3 contains 15 residues. CDR3 region: CASSPSGGLGNTIYF. CDR3 coding DNA: TGTGCCAGCAGTCCTTCCGGGGGACTCGGAAACACCATATATTTT.

Many counts were recorded for this clonotype. The chain employs TRBV20-1 and TRBJ2-1; 10 nucleotides line up with TRBD1. The CDR3 consists of 16 residues. Germline V gives CDR1 DFQATT, CDR2 SNEGSKA (reference sequence). The CDR3 DNA reads TGCTCCTACTCATCCCCCGGGACAGGGGACTACAATGAGCAGTTCTTC. It specifies CSYSSPGTGDYNEQFF.